The clone carrying this T cell receptor beta chain came up a few times. TCRdb reanalysed the 5' RACE reads using MiXCR and keeps one entry per CDR3 protein. The profile covers 250,000 to 350,000 distinct CDR3 sequences, with roughly 4.3% appearing a single time and approximately 19% taken by the ten largest. This entry is derived from a study of T cells after yellow fever vaccination. Study overall: Fractions with few cells were prepared using SMART-Seq v4 Ultra Low Input.

Germline CDR1 is SNHLY and CDR2 is FYNNEI. The CDR3 sequence is 17 residues long. Trimming took off 0 bases at V and 9 bases at J, with 18 bases between the two ends. This clonotype was sampled from a man between 18 and 29 years old who received the YFV17D yellow fever vaccine. This chain joins TRBV2 and TRBJ1-6; D remains unclear. The material sequenced was PBMCs, taken 15 days after the yellow fever booster vaccination. CDR3: CASSEALDAPGGSPLHF. The CDR3 bases are TGTGCCAGCAGTGAAGCGCTAGACGCCCCAGGAGGTTCACCCCTCCACTTT.